This is a list of T cell receptor beta chains from one sample in a study of OX40 agonist ivuxolimab in advanced cancers. Sequencing used immunoSEQ multiplex PCR; TCRdb keeps in-frame clones, though not all of them. This table has 60,000 or so clones, roughly 86% appearing once. This sample comprised CD4+ or CD8+ T cells sorted from blood, obtained in a trial of the OX40 agonist ivuxolimab. Every receptor here comes from an adult with an advanced solid tumor such as melanoma, head and neck, liver or kidney cancer. Each CDR3 is given with its conserved first and last residue. D genes are given only for firm matches. The size of a clone is reported for some rows only, either as once, few or many, or as a class for expanded clones.

D | length | J | size | V | DNA | CDR3
. | 15 | TRBJ2-1 | . | TRBV11-2 | TGTGCCAGCAGCCCATTTTTGCGGGAATCGAATGAGCAGTTCTTC | CASSPFLRESNEQFF
TRBD1 | 15 | TRBJ2-3 | . | TRBV6-1 | TGTGCCAGCAGCTTAAGACAGGGGGCGATAGATACGCAGTATTTT | CASSLRQGAIDTQYF
. | 14 | TRBJ2-3 | . | TRBV5-4 | TGTGCCAGCAGCTTGAGCGGAAGCACAGATACGCAGTATTTT | CASSLSGSTDTQYF
TRBD1 | 14 | TRBJ1-1 | . | TRBV5-4 | TGTGCCAGCAGCCGGGGACAGATGAACACTGAAGCTTTCTTT | CASSRGQMNTEAFF
TRBD2 | 15 | TRBJ2-7 | . | TRBV28 | TGTGCCAGCAGTAGACTAGCGGGAGGGCCTTACGAGCAGTACTTC | CASSRLAGGPYEQYF
TRBD2 | 17 | TRBJ2-1 | . | TRBV7-6 | TGTGCCAGCAGCTACCGGGGGGTAGGGAGCTCCTACAATGAGCAGTTCTTC | CASSYRGVGSSYNEQFF
. | 17 | TRBJ1-2 | . | TRBV7-9 | TGTGCCAGCAGCTTAGAACTTGGTCTGGGGCGCAACTATGGCTACACCTTC | CASSLELGLGRNYGYTF
TRBD2 | 15 | TRBJ2-5 | . | TRBV5-6 | TGTGCCAGCAGCTTGGGCCCTAGCGGCCAAGAGACCCAGTACTTC | CASSLGPSGQETQYF
TRBD2 | 15 | TRBJ2-3 | . | TRBV6-6 | TGTGCCAGCAGTCGGACTAGCGGAACCACAGATACGCAGTATTTT | CASSRTSGTTDTQYF
. | 13 | TRBJ1-1 | . | TRBV19 | TGTGCCAGTAGTGCCCAATTGAACACTGAAGCTTTCTTT | CASSAQLNTEAFF
. | 15 | TRBJ2-1 | . | TRBV12-1 | TGTGCCAGCAGCCCTGATCAGCGGGGAAACAATGAGCAGTTCTTC | CASSPDQRGNNEQFF
. | 14 | TRBJ1-5 | . | TRBV15 | TGTGCCACCAGTCGGGGCAGGATGGATCAGCCCCAGCATTTT | CATSRGRMDQPQHF
. | 14 | TRBJ2-7 | . | TRBV6-5 | TGTGCCAGCAGTTACGGGGCGGGATTCTACGAGCAGTACTTC | CASSYGAGFYEQYF
. | 13 | TRBJ1-5 | . | TRBV6-6 | TGTGCCAGCAGTTACGGGGGCAATCAGCCCCAGCATTTT | CASSYGGNQPQHF
. | 14 | TRBJ2-7 | once | TRBV4-2 | TGTGCCAGCAGCCCGGACCCTCGGAGTTCTGAGCAGTACTTC | CASSPDPRSSEQYF
TRBD1 | 12 | TRBJ1-4 | once | TRBV5-1 | TGCGCCAGCAGCGCCGGGACAGCAAAACTGTTTTTT | CASSAGTAKLFF